What follows are 9 T cell receptor beta chains derived from one specimen sequenced in a study of blood T cell repertoires in COVID-19. TCRdb keeps only in-frame clones here, not all; method: immunoSEQ multiplex PCR. The sample lists 110,000 or so clones; roughly 83% were seen once. Sample: peripheral blood. These receptors came from a woman aged 55 to 70 with acute or convalescent COVID-19.

The chain employs TRBV28 and TRBJ1-2; 9 nucleotides align to TRBD1. Germline V gene data show CDR1 as MDHEN and CDR2 as SYDVKM. Trimming removed 6 bases from V and 6 bases from J; junction bases left unmatched: 5. CDR3 size: 13 residues. CDR3 coding DNA: TGTGCCAGCAGGGGGACAGGGTTTGATGGCTACACCTTC. Encoded protein: CASRGTGFDGYTF.

This chain links TRBV27 with TRBJ1-4, with TRBD1 identical over 11 bases. From germline, CDR1 is MNHEY and CDR2 SMNVEV (reference sequence). With 5 bases clipped from V and 3 bases from J, the junction kept 8 bases outside the gene matches. This CDR3 has 17 residues. CDR3 residues: CASSPRTGGISNEKLFF. Here the CDR3 DNA reads TGTGCCAGCAGTCCAAGGACAGGGGGCATCTCTAATGAAAAACTGTTTTTT. Full variable domain (rest looked up from reference TRBV27 and TRBJ1-4): EAQVTQNPRYLITVTGKKLTVTCSQNMNHEYMSWYRQDPGLGLRQIYYSMNVEVTDKGDVPEGYKVSRKEKRNFPLILESPSPNQTSLYFCASSPRTGGISNEKLFFGSGTQLSVL.

This chain links TRBV11-2 with TRBJ1-3; D is possibly TRBD1 (6 bases). V dropped 6 bases and J dropped 1 base, with 13 bases sitting between them. Germline assignment: CDR1 SGHAT and CDR2 FQNNGV. The CDR3 has 15 residues. The CDR3 reads CASRQNQGSGNTIYF. As DNA, the CDR3 is TGTGCCAGCAGACAAAATCAGGGGTCTGGAAACACCATATATTTT.

The V call is TRBV6-5, the J call TRBJ2-5, with unresolved D. The V gene lost 2 bases and the J gene lost 5 bases, with 15 bases spanning the gap. Per germline, CDR1 MNHEY and CDR2 SVGAGI. The length of the CDR3 is 15 residues. The CDR3 DNA sequence: TGTGCCAGCAGTTACCAACCGGGTGTCCGGGAGACCCAGTACTTC. Encoded protein: CASSYQPGVRETQYF.

The chain couples TRBV6-5 to TRBJ1-3; no clear D. V was clipped by 2 bases and J by 0 bases, with 11 bases between them. From germline, CDR1 is MNHEY and CDR2 SVGAGI. This CDR3 is 16 amino acids long. DNA of the CDR3: TGTGCCAGCAGTTACACCTACGTTGGCTCTGGAAACACCATATATTTT. Its protein is CASSYTYVGSGNTIYF.

The CDR3 coding sequence is TGTGCCAGCAGCTTACGGACAGGCACCGGGGAGCTGTTTTTT. This gives the protein CASSLRTGTGELFF. This chain connects TRBV7-9 to TRBJ2-2; TRBD1 matches at 7 bases. This CDR3 region has 14 residues. Germline V gene lookup returns CDR1 SEHNR and CDR2 FQNEAQ (reference sequence). V shed 2 bases and J 4 bases; nucleotides not matched to a gene: 1. The full variable domain, in which reference TRBV7-9 and TRBJ2-2 provide the parts outside the CDR3, is DTGVSQNPRHKITKRGQNVTFRCDPISEHNRLYWYRQTLGQGPEFLTYFQNEAQLEKSRLLSDRFSAERPKGSFSTLEIQRTEQGDSAMYLCASSLRTGTGELFFGEGSRLTVL.

The chain carries TRBV10-3 and TRBJ2-7; a possible D gene is TRBD2 (6 bases). The CDR3 loop spans 13 amino acids. The V gene lost 6 bases and the J gene lost 5 bases, with 14 bases spanning the gap. The germline V gene encodes CDR1 ENHRY and CDR2 SYGVKD. The DNA of the CDR3 is TGTGCCATCAGGGACTATAAAGGAGACGAGCAGTACTTC. Translation gives CAIRDYKGDEQYF.

This clone was picked up a small number of times. The genes are TRBV24-1 and TRBJ2-3; weak D call: TRBD2 (5 bases). CDR1 is KGHDR and CDR2 is SFDVKD in the germline V gene. V was shortened by 1 base and J by 2 bases, with 18 bases between the two germline ends. CDR3 length equals 18 residues. The CDR3 loop reads CATSDLYGLDSHTDTQYF. The CDR3 DNA reads TGTGCCACCAGTGATTTATATGGGCTGGACTCACACACAGATACGCAGTATTTT.

The genes are TRBV4-2 and TRBJ2-3, with 12 nucleotides matching TRBD2. The CDR3 has 18 amino acids. From germline, CDR1 is LGHNA and CDR2 YNFKEQ. Unmatched junction bases numbered 8, after V lost 0 bases and J lost 4 bases. Here the CDR3 DNA reads TGTGCCAGCAGCCAAGAAATCGGACTAGCGGGGATCGCAGATACGCAGTATTTT. Translated: CASSQEIGLAGIADTQYF.